This TCR beta chain emerged from a study of blood T cell repertoires in COVID-19. Study summary: The United States, Italy and Spain were the sources of the acute and convalescent COVID-19 samples. PBMCs, B-cell-depleted T cells, or T cells provided the cDNA or gDNA that made up the material.

The trim removed 1 base at V and 4 bases at J, leaving 2 bases unmatched. The V gene's germline CDR1 is GTSNPN and CDR2 SVGIG (reference sequence). This CDR3 region has 13 residues. Authors' processing steps: Reference gene primer amplification gave estimated nucleated cell counts. Sequencing used immunoSEQ multiplex PCR; TCRdb keeps in-frame clones, though not all of them. That table is the source of V, J and clone size, and D and trimming were worked out from the DNA. The data contain some 210,000 clones, more than 70% of them singletons. The sequenced sample was peripheral blood. The rearrangement links TRBV30 to TRBJ2-7, with 9 bases lining up with TRBD1. The TCR originated in a woman aged 40-49 years who had recovered from COVID-19. In nucleotides, the CDR3 is TGTGCCTGGAGTGCGGGACAGGGATACGAGCAGTACTTC. It is translated as CAWSAGQGYEQYF.